Detailed here is one TCR beta chain. Its antigen is as yet unknown. This sample includes further DNA sequences coding for the same CDR3. The entry originates in a study of beta chain features in type 1 diabetes. The V end was cut by 3 bases, the J end by 4 bases, with 12 bases between. CDR3 length: 13 amino acids. Germline assignment: CDR1 GTSNPN and CDR2 SVGIG (reference sequence). Reverse transcription of all isolated RNA meant that expressed TCRB transcripts were sequenced. Assay used: immunoSEQ multiplex PCR; TCRdb lists only in-frame clones, some missing. This repertoire shows almost 350,000 clones, around 9% found once; its top ten account for around 1%. Study-wide findings and caveats: Type 1 diabetes patients had moderately but significantly shorter TCRB CDR3s in all four CD4+ subsets.

The clonotype comes from a man aged 25-40 years with type 1 diabetes. This chain joins TRBV30 and TRBJ1-2, with D unresolved. The sequenced sample consisted of central memory CD4+ T cells from blood. As DNA, the CDR3 is TGTGCCTGGAGCTTTAGAGGCGGCTATGGCTACACCTTC. Amino acid sequence: CAWSFRGGYGYTF.